Sequencing of this T cell receptor beta chain was carried out in a study of blood T cell repertoires in COVID-19. The overall study: Researchers got acute and convalescent COVID-19 samples from the United States, Italy and Spain. The analysed material was cDNA or gDNA that came from T cells, B-cell-depleted T cells, or PBMCs.

How the authors handled the data: Reference gene primer amplification yielded estimated nucleated cell counts. Sequencing was performed with immunoSEQ multiplex PCR; in TCRdb, only in-frame clones are kept and a portion is missing. V and J calls and clone size are those listed in that table; D and trimming were worked out from the DNA. The sample records about 140,000 clones, 88% being singletons. Input material: peripheral blood. The sequence derives from a man in his 70s with acute or convalescent COVID-19.

This CDR3 reads CASSSGGDNYGYTF. In DNA form, the CDR3 reads TGTGCCAGCAGTTCGGGGGGGGATAACTATGGCTACACCTTC. The V call is TRBV6-6, the J call TRBJ1-2; tentatively, D is TRBD1 (5 bases). The CDR3 loop spans 14 amino acids. The V and J ends lost 4 bases and 1 base respectively, with 10 bases between them. The germline V gene encodes CDR1 MNHNY and CDR2 SVGAGI (reference sequence).